Given below is one T cell receptor (beta chain) in context. The antigen is unknown. This PCR relied on a set of 60 Vbeta primers and 13 Jbeta primers. Authors' data handling: Later analysis identified 88 million or so unique TCR beta chains, about 11 million shared. Profiled with immunoSEQ multiplex PCR; TCRdb holds only in-frame clones, not every one. V, J and clone size reflect that table, while D and trimming were determined from the DNA. This sample has under 150,000 clones, with approximately 82% found just once. The record originates from a study of cytomegalovirus exposure and HLA in healthy donors. Study at large: When 350 to 500 donors were genotyped, 81% of them were found to fall in the Caucasian-associated ancestry cluster.

Germline V gene data show CDR1 as SGHRS and CDR2 as YFSETQ. CDR3 length: 15 residues. The germline V and J ends were trimmed by 4 bases and 0 bases, with 11 bases remaining between them. Study conclusions and caveats: Specific recognition of CMV antigens was confirmed in vitro for three chains (all CMV-associated). A later examination showed that TCR association rates differed by HLA locus, with DRB1 most and HLA-C fewest.

This rearrangement joins TRBV5-1 to TRBJ1-3; D ambiguous. This receptor was taken from a boy between 2 and 10 years old in good health and CMV-seronegative. Sample: PBMCs. CDR3 DNA: TGCGCCAGCAGCCCCACGGGAGTCTCTGGAAACACCATATATTTT. Encoded protein: CASSPTGVSGNTIYF.